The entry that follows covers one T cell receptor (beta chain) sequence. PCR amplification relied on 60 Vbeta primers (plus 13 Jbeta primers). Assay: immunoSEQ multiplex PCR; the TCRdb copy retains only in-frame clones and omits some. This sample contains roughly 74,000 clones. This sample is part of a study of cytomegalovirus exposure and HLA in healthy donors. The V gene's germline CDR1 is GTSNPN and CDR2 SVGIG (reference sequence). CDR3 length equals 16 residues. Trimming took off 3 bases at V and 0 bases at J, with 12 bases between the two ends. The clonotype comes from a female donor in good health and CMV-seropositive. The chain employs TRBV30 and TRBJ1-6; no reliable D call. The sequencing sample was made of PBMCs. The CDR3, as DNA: TGTGCCTGGAGGATGTTCCAGGACTCCTATAATTCACCCCTCCACTTT. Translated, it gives CAWRMFQDSYNSPLHF.